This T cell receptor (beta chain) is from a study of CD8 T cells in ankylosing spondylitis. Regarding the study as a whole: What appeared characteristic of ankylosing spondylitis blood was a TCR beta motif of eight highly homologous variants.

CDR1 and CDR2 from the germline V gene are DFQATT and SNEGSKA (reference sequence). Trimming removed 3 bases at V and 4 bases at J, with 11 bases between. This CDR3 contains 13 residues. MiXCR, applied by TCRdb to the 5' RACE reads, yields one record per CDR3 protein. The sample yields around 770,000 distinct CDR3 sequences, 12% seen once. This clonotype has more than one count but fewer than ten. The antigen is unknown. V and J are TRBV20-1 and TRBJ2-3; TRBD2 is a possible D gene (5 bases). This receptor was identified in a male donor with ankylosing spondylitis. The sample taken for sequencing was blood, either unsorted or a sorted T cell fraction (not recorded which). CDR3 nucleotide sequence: TGCAGTGCTAGGGTAGTCGGGGCAGATACGCAGTATTTT. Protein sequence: CSARVVGADTQYF.